The clone carrying this T cell receptor beta chain has more than one count but fewer than ten. The antigen remains unidentified. This entry belongs to a study of CD8+ T cells in alopecia areata. Study-level findings and limits: Compared with normal scalp, lesional scalp had higher clonality and more expanded CD8+ clones.

As for treatment: oral pan-JAK inhibitor, 5-10 mg twice daily. The germline V gene has CDR1 SQVTM and CDR2 ANQGSEA. The CDR3 loop spans 12 amino acids. V was cut by 7 bases and J by 7 bases, with 16 bases left in between. Extracted from the samples, RNA was reverse transcribed into cDNA to serve as the sequencing template. Assay: immunoSEQ multiplex PCR; the TCRdb copy retains only in-frame clones and omits some. The sample shows 190,000 or so clones, under 60% of them seen only once. The chain carries TRBV29-1 and TRBJ1-1; possible D gene TRBD1, 5 bases. The TCR originated in a human donor with alopecia areata. This specimen consisted of CD8+ T cells sorted from blood, obtained at week 24, from a patient treated with tofacitinib. CDR3 sequence: CSAPDMQYEAFF. The CDR3 bases are TGCAGCGCCCCGGACATGCAGTATGAAGCTTTCTTT.